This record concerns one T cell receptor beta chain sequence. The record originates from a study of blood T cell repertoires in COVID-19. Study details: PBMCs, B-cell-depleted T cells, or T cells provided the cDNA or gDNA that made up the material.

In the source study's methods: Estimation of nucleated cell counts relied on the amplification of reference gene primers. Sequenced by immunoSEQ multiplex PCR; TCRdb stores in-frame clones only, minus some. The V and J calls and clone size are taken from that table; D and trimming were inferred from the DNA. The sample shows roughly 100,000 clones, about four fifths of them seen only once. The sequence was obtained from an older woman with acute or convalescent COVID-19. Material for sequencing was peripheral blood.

The CDR3 DNA reads TGTGCCGGGGGACAGAACTCCTACGAGCAGTACTTC. As protein: CAGGQNSYEQYF. J is TRBJ2-7 and V is TRBV6-5; 7 nucleotides match TRBD1. The V and J ends lost 11 bases and 0 bases, in that order; junction bases with no gene match: 4. The CDR3 has 12 amino acids. Germline assignment: CDR1 MNHEY and CDR2 SVGAGI.